The next 28 T cell receptor beta chains were all read from a single sample in a study of T cells in Graves' hyperthyroidism and ophthalmopathy (dated by TCRdb to 2018 to 2020). Libraries came from multiplex PCR. Instrument used: Illumina HiSeq 2000. The TCR beta CDR3 regions were amplified from the RNA transcripts. A first-round RT-PCR of the TCR CDR3 used the HTBI primer set with the Qiagen OneStep RT-PCR kit. Using fastp trimming at Q25 and MiXCR clonotype assembly, TCRdb reanalyzed the public sequencing data and kept in-frame beta chains. Every CDR3 protein is listed once, alongside the most common genes and DNA of its rows. The sample table holds 550,000 to 800,000 distinct CDR3 sequences, of which roughly 17% were seen once. The ten largest clones take up about 16% of the sample. What was sequenced was blood. Every receptor here comes from a man between 45 and 60 years old with Graves' hyperthyroidism.

This clonotype was counted only a few times. This chain links TRBV7-8 with TRBJ2-7; TRBD1 matches 7 bases. The CDR3 runs to 15 residues. V dropped 2 bases and J dropped 2; count of bases not matched to a gene: 6. Germline V CDR1 and CDR2: SGHVS, FQNEAQ. The CDR3 spells CASSLHQGDPYEQYF. CDR3 DNA sequence: TGTGCCAGCAGCTTACACCAGGGGGACCCCTACGAGCAGTACTTC.

As DNA, the CDR3 is TGTGCCAGCAGCTACGGGGACGGCACTGAAGCTTTCTTT. Amino acid sequence: CASSYGDGTEAFF. This chain uses TRBV9 with TRBJ1-1, with D possibly matching TRBD1 (5 bases). The CDR3 is 13 residues long. V was shortened by 4 bases and J by 4 bases, with 11 bases between the two germline ends. The germline CDR1 and CDR2 sequences are SGDLS and YYNGEE.

This clonotype was recorded a few times. The chain joins TRBV30 to TRBJ2-2; either TRBD1 or TRBD2 may fit D (6 bases each). This CDR3 region has 14 residues. Trimming shortened V by 6 bases and J by 3 bases, and 14 bases separated the two germline ends. Germline-derived CDR1 and CDR2 are GTSNPN and SVGIG (reference sequence). CDR3 sequence (DNA): TGTGCCTGTCAAGGGGGGACCCACACCGGGGAGCTGTTTTTT. Its translation is CACQGGTHTGELFF.

At least ten counts were recorded for this clonotype. V usage is TRBV28 and J usage is TRBJ2-7; a possible D gene is TRBD1 (5 bases). Germline V gene sequence: CDR1 MDHEN, CDR2 SYDVKM. V was clipped by 7 bases and J by 2 bases, with 15 bases between them. This CDR3 has 14 amino acids. CDR3 sequence: CASKNTGPTYEQYF. The CDR3 DNA reads TGTGCCAGCAAAAACACAGGCCCCACCTACGAGCAGTACTTC.

The chain combines TRBV11-2 with TRBJ2-1, with a tentative D call TRBD2 (5 bases). Trimming stripped 4 bases from V and 6 bases from J, with 19 bases between. Per germline, CDR1 SGHAT and CDR2 FQNNGV. This CDR3 comprises 16 residues. The CDR3 DNA sequence: TGTGCCAGCAGCTCTCAGGCTAGCAATTCTTTCAATGAGCAGTTCTTC. Translation gives CASSSQASNSFNEQFF.

This clonotype was counted ten times or more. The J gene is TRBJ1-1, the V gene TRBV7-2, with a possible D match to TRBD1 (6 bases). Between the trimmed V and J ends, which lost 5 bases and 7 bases, there was a span of 14 bases. Germline V gene data show CDR1 as SGHTA and CDR2 as FQGNSA. The CDR3 extends over 13 amino acids. The CDR3 nucleotides are TGTGCCAGCAGCCCTCCGCGGACAGATGAAGCTTTCTTT. Its translation: CASSPPRTDEAFF.

The chain combines TRBV7-9 with TRBJ2-7; no reliable D call. Trimming cost V 3 bases and J 6 bases, with 12 bases left between them. Germline CDR1 and CDR2: SEHNR and FQNEAQ (reference sequence). The CDR3 covers 13 residues. In nucleotides, the CDR3 is TGTGCCAGCAGCTTGGTCGACCCCGTCGAGCAGTACTTC. Translated: CASSLVDPVEQYF. The full variable domain, its missing parts supplied by reference TRBV7-9 and TRBJ2-7, is DTGVSQNPRHKITKRGQNVTFRCDPISEHNRLYWYRQTLGQGPEFLTYFQNEAQLEKSRLLSDRFSAERPKGSFSTLEIQRTEQGDSAMYLCASSLVDPVEQYFGPGTRLTVT.

This clonotype showed up many times. V and J are TRBV10-3 and TRBJ1-1, with TRBD1 as a possible D gene (6 bases). V was clipped by 5 bases and J by 1 base, with 8 bases between them. The CDR3 sequence is 13 residues long. Germline loops: CDR1 ENHRY, CDR2 SYGVKD. The CDR3 DNA reads TGTGCCATCAGTAACAGGGAGAACACTGAAGCTTTCTTT. Translating gives CAISNRENTEAFF.

The V gene is TRBV19, the J gene TRBJ1-1; D is ambiguous. The V gene's germline CDR1 is LNHDA and CDR2 SQIVND (reference sequence). The length of the CDR3 is 12 residues. Trimming left V 6 bases short and J 6 bases short, with 11 bases between. The CDR3 region is CASRTAGPEAFF. The CDR3 region has the DNA TGTGCCAGTAGGACGGCCGGGCCTGAAGCTTTCTTT.

Only a few counts were recorded for this clonotype. The V call is TRBV5-1, the J call TRBJ1-5; no reliable D call. Trimming pared 0 bases from V and 2 bases from J, leaving 12 bases between. This CDR3 has 16 residues. Per the germline V gene, CDR1 is SGHRS and CDR2 is YFSETQ. CDR3 sequence (DNA): TGCGCCAGCAGCTTGGGAGGCAGCACGGGCAATCAGCCCCAGCATTTT. This translates into CASSLGGSTGNQPQHF.

As to this clonotype: The junction does not match germline at one end; this may be a read error. CDR3 nucleotides: TGTGCCAGCAGCCATCGACAGGCGGACACCGGGGAGCTGTTGTTT. Protein product: CASSHRQADTGELLF. V is TRBV11-3 and J is TRBJ2-2, with D possibly being TRBD1 (6 bases). CDR3 length: 15 amino acids. Germline assignment: CDR1 SGHNT and CDR2 YENEEA.

The rearrangement links TRBV11-1 to TRBJ1-1; unclear D gene. V lost 2 bases to trimming and J lost 11 bases, with 21 bases between them. The CDR3 sequence is 15 residues long. Germline V gives CDR1 SGHAT, CDR2 FQDESV (reference sequence). The CDR3 spells CASSLFDTCWSSAFF. Written as DNA, the CDR3 is TGTGCCAGCAGCTTATTCGACACATGCTGGTCATCCGCTTTCTTT. The complete variable domain, with remaining parts taken from reference TRBV11-1 and TRBJ1-1, reads EAEVAQSPRYKITEKSQAVAFWCDPISGHATLYWYRQILGQGPELLVQFQDESVVDDSQLPKDRFSAERLKGVDSTLKIQPAELGDSAMYLCASSLFDTCWSSAFFGQGTRLTVV.

This clonotype was counted at least ten times. The chain combines TRBV7-2 with TRBJ2-5; D is unclear. This CDR3 comprises 16 residues. CDR1 is SGHTA, CDR2 FQGNSA, per germline. Deletions cut 1 base from V and 1 base from J, with 13 bases between. The CDR3, as DNA: TGTGCCAGCAGCTTAGTCGTTTCTGGAGCCCAAGAGACCCAGTACTTC. Amino acids: CASSLVVSGAQETQYF.

This clonotype was detected ten times or more. The rearrangement links TRBV9 to TRBJ1-6, with TRBD1 identical over 9 bases. Germline lookup yields CDR1 SGDLS and CDR2 YYNGEE. The CDR3 extends over 14 amino acids. The ends lost 7 bases at V and 6 bases at J; junction bases unmatched: 5. CDR3 region: CASRTGESNSPLHF. CDR3 DNA: TGTGCCAGCCGGACAGGGGAAAGTAATTCACCCCTCCACTTT. The full variable domain, its missing parts supplied by reference TRBV9 and TRBJ1-6, is DSGVTQTPKHLITATGQRVTLRCSPRSGDLSVYWYQQSLDQGLQFLIQYYNGEERAKGNILERFSAQQFPDLHSELNLSSLELGDSALYFCASRTGESNSPLHFGNGTRLTVT.

The gene calls are TRBV24-1 and TRBJ2-7; TRBD1 agrees at 10 bases. Trimming removed 4 bases from V and 2 bases from J; junction bases left unmatched: 4. Germline CDR1 and CDR2: KGHDR and SFDVKD. The CDR3 extends over 15 amino acids. CDR3 sequence reads: CATSDTGTGAYEQYF. CDR3 coding DNA: TGTGCCACCAGTGACACCGGGACAGGGGCCTACGAGCAGTACTTC.

This clonotype was seen just once. The V gene is TRBV2, the J gene TRBJ2-3, with D perhaps matching TRBD1 (6 bases). Germline V gene data show CDR1 as SNHLY and CDR2 as FYNNEI. Trimming took 6 bases from V and 2 from J, leaving 12 bases between them. The CDR3 sequence is 14 residues long. CDR3 coding DNA: TGTGCCAGCAGCGCCGACAGGAACACAGATACGCAGTATTTT. Protein sequence: CASSADRNTDTQYF.

The rearrangement links TRBV3-1 to TRBJ2-3; D is perhaps TRBD1 or TRBD2 (5 bases each). There are 16 residues in the CDR3. V was clipped by 5 bases and J by 1 base, with 16 bases between them. Per germline, CDR1 LGHDT and CDR2 YNNKEL (reference sequence). The CDR3 reads CASSIIRLGGTDTQYF. Here the CDR3 DNA reads TGTGCCAGCAGCATAATCAGGTTGGGGGGCACAGATACGCAGTATTTT.

This clonotype was found many times. The chain couples TRBV11-2 to TRBJ1-2; D is possibly TRBD1 (5 bases). CDR3 size: 15 residues. V lost 4 bases to trimming and J lost 6 bases, with 18 bases between them. CDR1 and CDR2 from the germline V gene are SGHAT and FQNNGV. Written as DNA, the CDR3 is TGTGCCAGCAGCTCTCCCAGGGAAGCTAGAAATGGCTACACCTTC. Its translation: CASSSPREARNGYTF.

This chain connects TRBV29-1 to TRBJ2-1; D may be TRBD1 (5 bases). The CDR3 consists of 15 residues. From germline, CDR1 is SQVTM and CDR2 ANQGSEA. Deletions cut 7 bases from V and 6 bases from J, with 22 bases between. The CDR3 loop is CSARRGQRPSNEQFF. Written as DNA, the CDR3 is TGCAGCGCCCGCCGAGGACAACGACCGAGCAATGAGCAGTTCTTC.

Only a few counts were recorded for this clonotype. This sequence joins TRBV6-2 or TRBV6-3 and TRBJ2-3; a possible D gene is TRBD1 (5 bases). This CDR3 contains 15 residues. The V and J ends lost 4 bases and 8 bases respectively, with 19 bases between them. The germline CDR1 and CDR2 sequences are MNHEY and SVGEGT. The CDR3 nucleotides read TGTGCCAGCAGTTTACAGGCCGAGACTTTCGGTACGCAGTATTTT. Residues: CASSLQAETFGTQYF.

The V and J genes are TRBV10-1 and TRBJ2-1, with 13 bases fitting TRBD2. After removal of 4 bases from V and 4 bases from J, the junction contained 7 bases not matched to a gene. Germline CDR1 WNHNN, CDR2 SYGVQD (reference sequence). The CDR3 runs 17 residues. CDR3 sequence (DNA): TGCGCCAGCAGTGCGGGGACTAGCGGGAAATTGTACAATGAGCAGTTCTTC. Translated, it gives CASSAGTSGKLYNEQFF.

This clonotype has just one count. This sequence joins TRBV7-2 and TRBJ2-7; D perhaps matches TRBD2 (6 bases). V gave up 7 bases and J gave up 0 bases, with 16 bases separating them. The CDR3 spans 15 residues. In germline, CDR1 is SGHTA, CDR2 FQGNSA. The CDR3: CASIDPGTLSYEQYF. CDR3 DNA sequence: TGTGCCAGCATCGATCCCGGGACTCTCTCCTACGAGCAGTACTTC.

The gene calls are TRBV4-1 and TRBJ2-5, with a possible D match to TRBD2 (6 bases). The V gene lost 2 bases and the J gene lost 4 bases, with 14 bases spanning the gap. This CDR3 contains 15 residues. The germline V gene encodes CDR1 MGHRA and CDR2 YSYEKL. For the CDR3, the DNA is TGCGCCAGCAGCCAAATTAGCTGGGGAGGAGAGACCCAGTACTTC. Its protein product is CASSQISWGGETQYF.

This clonotype was seen more than once but under ten times. The genes are TRBV20-1 and TRBJ1-5; TRBD1 matches at 7 bases. This CDR3 has 17 amino acids. Per germline, CDR1 DFQATT and CDR2 SNEGSKA (reference sequence). V shed 1 base and J 3 bases; nucleotides not matched to a gene: 12. CDR3 in amino acids: CSARVLVSGQPNQPQHF. The CDR3 nucleotides are TGCAGTGCTAGAGTGTTAGTCTCGGGACAGCCCAATCAGCCCCAGCATTTT.

The rearrangement links TRBV25-1 to TRBJ2-1; TRBD1 aligns across 10 bases. Per the germline V gene, CDR1 is MGHDK and CDR2 is SYGVNS. This CDR3 is 15 amino acids long. The V and J ends lost 4 bases and 7 bases, in that order; junction bases with no gene match: 7. CDR3 loop: CASSARQGARNEQFF. The CDR3, as DNA: TGTGCCAGCAGTGCAAGACAGGGGGCGCGAAATGAGCAGTTCTTC. Full variable domain (rest looked up from reference TRBV25-1 and TRBJ2-1): EADIYQTPRYLVIGTGKKITLECSQTMGHDKMYWYQQDPGMELHLIHYSYGVNSTEKGDLSSESTVSRIRTEHFPLTLESARPSHTSQYLCASSARQGARNEQFFGPGTRLTVL.

V gene TRBV12-3 or TRBV12-4 combines with J gene TRBJ2-1; D is unclear. Trimming removed 1 base at V and 2 bases at J, with 12 bases between. CDR3 length equals 16 residues. The CDR3 bases are TGTGCCAGCAGTTTAGAGGGCGGTACGGCCTACAATGAGCAGTTCTTC. This encodes CASSLEGGTAYNEQFF.

This clonotype appeared many times. The CDR3 sequence: CASKSYLAGERTDTQYF. For the CDR3, the DNA is TGTGCCAGCAAATCCTATTTAGCGGGAGAGCGGACAGATACGCAGTATTTT. The chain links TRBV2 to TRBJ2-3, with 9 bases that match TRBD2. Germline CDR1 SNHLY, CDR2 FYNNEI. V lost 7 bases and J lost 3; bases outside the gene matches: 14. The CDR3 runs to 17 residues. The full variable domain, in which reference TRBV2 and TRBJ2-3 provide the parts outside the CDR3, is EPEVTQTPSHQVTQMGQEVILRCVPISNHLYFYWYRQILGQKVEFLVSFYNNEISEKSEIFDDQFSVERPDGSNFTLKIRSTKLEDSAMYFCASKSYLAGERTDTQYFGPGTRLTVL.

This clonotype has ten or more counts. The chain employs TRBV2 and TRBJ1-2, with TRBD1 identical over 7 bases. CDR1 is SNHLY, CDR2 FYNNEI, per germline. This CDR3 has 14 amino acids. Losses at the gene ends were 4 bases for V and 7 bases for J; bases not matched to a gene: 9. Here the CDR3 DNA reads TGTGCCAGCAGTGCCCAGGGCAGGGGGGCTGGCTACACCTTC. This translates into CASSAQGRGAGYTF.